This T cell receptor beta chain is drawn from a study of immune evolution from preneoplasia to lung adenocarcinoma. The overall study: HLA loss of heterozygosity: 5.5% to 8.5% AIS, under 19% MIA, around 35% ADC, none AAH. Regarding the study as a whole: Highest clonality occurred in KRAS-mutant, not EGFR-mutant or double wild-type, nodules. Top clone frequencies peaked in normal lung, apparently declining through invasive adenocarcinoma.

For this clone: As yet, its antigen is unknown.

The protocol was immunoSEQ multiplex PCR, while the TCRdb copy is restricted to in-frame clones and leaves out a portion. Found here are 8,800 or so clones, about three quarters of them singletons; the top ten hold 5% to 8%. CDR3 size: 10 residues. Germline CDR1 is DFQATT and CDR2 is SNEGSKA (reference sequence). The sequence was collected from a person aged 55 to 79 with lung adenocarcinoma. The sample comprised FFPE lung adenocarcinoma in situ tissue. The V gene is TRBV20-1, the J gene TRBJ2-5, with D uncertain. The CDR3 reads CSPEKETQYF. CDR3 nucleotide sequence: TGCAGCCCAGAGAAAGAGACCCAGTACTTC.